What follows is one T cell receptor (beta chain) and its context. What it recognizes is unknown. Germline loops: CDR1 PRHDT, CDR2 FYEKMQ (reference sequence). The CDR3 length is 16 residues. Trimming removed 4 bases from V and 0 bases from J, with 13 bases in between. All the patients suffered relapse after autologous stem cell transplantation, and brentuximab vedotin exposure differed. This specimen comes from a study of PD-1 blockade in classical Hodgkin lymphoma. Study-level findings and limits: Whereas CD4+ TCR diversity had risen significantly by C4D1, CD8+ TCR diversity had not. It was reported that newly diagnosed patients had less baseline TCR diversity than healthy donors. Complete responders' baseline diversity resembled that of newly diagnosed patients. Patients who initiated nivolumab within 1 year of ASCT were excluded.

TCRdb's table, derived via immunoSEQ multiplex PCR, lists solely in-frame clones and lacks some. This table holds about 22,000 clones, approximately 69% found once. The TCR originated in a human donor with classical Hodgkin lymphoma. The chain employs TRBV13 and TRBJ2-4, with a possible D match to TRBD2 (5 bases). Sequences were derived from peripheral blood mononuclear cells (PBMCs), sampled at baseline. The CDR3: CASSSAVGVAKNIQYF. CDR3 nucleotide sequence: TGTGCCAGCAGCTCCGCTGTGGGAGTAGCCAAAAACATTCAGTACTTC.